The rows below give T cell receptor beta chains drawn from one sample of a study of blood T cell repertoires in COVID-19. Using immunoSEQ multiplex PCR, the repertoire was profiled, and TCRdb retains in-frame clones only, with some absent. The profile shows about 81,000 clones, 86% of them singletons. The sequencing sample was made of peripheral blood. The receptors originated from a human donor in a cohort sampled during active COVID-19. Both conserved end residues are part of each CDR3. D genes are given only for firm matches. Clone size appears in some rows only: once, few, many, or a class for an expanded clone.

TRBV5-7	NA	TRBD1	TRBJ1-1	CASRKGQHTMNTEAFF	TGTGCCAGCAGGAAGGGACAGCACACCATGAACACTGAAGCTTTCTTT
TRBV2	NA	NA	TRBJ2-2	CASAEGAEGSNTGELFF	TGTGCCAGCGCCGAGGGAGCCGAGGGTTCGAACACCGGGGAGCTGTTTTTT
TRBV2	NA	NA	TRBJ1-4	CASNTAGANEKLFF	TGTGCCAGCAACACTGCGGGGGCAAATGAAAAACTGTTTTTT
TRBV11-3	NA	TRBD1	TRBJ2-3	CASSPGQGTDTQYF	TGTGCCAGCAGCCCAGGACAGGGGACAGATACGCAGTATTTT
TRBV4-3	NA	TRBD1	TRBJ1-1	CASSQEGQSGIGVFF	TGCGCCAGCAGCCAAGAGGGACAGTCGGGGATAGGTGTTTTCTTT
TRBV7-2	NA	NA	TRBJ2-7	CASSLYPGPYEQYF	TGTGCCAGCAGCTTATATCCAGGGCCGTACGAGCAGTACTTC
TRBV3-1/TRBV3-2	NA	NA	TRBJ2-7	CASSLGQTSYEQYF	TGTGCCAGCAGCCTCGGACAGACATCCTACGAGCAGTACTTC
TRBV29-1	NA	NA	TRBJ2-1	CSAPVGGLTYNEQFF	TGCAGCGCCCCGGTCGGGGGGCTAACCTACAATGAGCAGTTCTTC
TRBV19	NA	TRBD2	TRBJ2-6	CASSSTTSGAGGANVLTF	TGTGCCAGTAGTTCGACGACTAGCGGGGCTGGAGGGGCCAACGTCCTGACTTTC
TRBV7-9	NA	TRBD1	TRBJ1-3	CASSYPFPGQFFSGNTIYF	TGTGCCAGCAGCTATCCGTTCCCGGGACAGTTCTTCTCTGGAAACACCATATATTTT
TRBV7-9	NA	NA	TRBJ1-2	CASSLGWENYGYTF	TGTGCCAGCAGCTTGGGTTGGGAGAACTATGGCTACACCTTC
TRBV3-1/TRBV3-2	NA	NA	TRBJ2-7	CASSQDTGRFSYEQYF	TGTGCCAGCAGCCAAGATACAGGGAGATTCTCCTACGAGCAGTACTTC
TRBV11-2	NA	TRBD2	TRBJ2-1	CASSPQRLAGGDNEQFF	TGTGCCAGCAGCCCTCAACGTCTAGCGGGGGGGGACAATGAGCAGTTCTTC
TRBV7-3	once	NA	TRBJ2-1	CASSLGVSVDNEQFF	TGTGCCAGCAGCTTAGGGGTTAGCGTAGACAATGAGCAGTTCTTC
TRBV27	NA	NA	TRBJ2-1	CASSTLRGRGYNEQFF	TGTGCCAGCAGTACCTTACGGGGCAGGGGATACAATGAGCAGTTCTTC
TRBV20-1	NA	TRBD1	TRBJ1-2	CSASPQGENYGYTF	TGCAGTGCTAGTCCCCAGGGGGAAAACTATGGCTACACCTTC
TRBV5-8	NA	TRBD1	TRBJ2-1	CASSLAFAGGDNEQFF	TGTGCCAGCAGCTTGGCCTTCGCAGGGGGTGACAATGAGCAGTTCTTC
TRBV6-5	NA	TRBD1	TRBJ1-5	CASKDGTANQPQHF	TGTGCCAGCAAGGACGGGACAGCAAATCAACCCCAGCATTTT
TRBV28	once	TRBD2	TRBJ2-2	CASTLGGRRTGELFF	TGTGCCAGCACCCTCGGCGGGAGGAGAACCGGGGAGCTGTTTTTT
TRBV21-1	NA	NA	TRBJ1-5	CASSKAEGQSNQPQHF	TGTGCCAGCAGCAAAGCTGAGGGACAGAGCAATCAGCCCCAGCATTTT
TRBV7-2	NA	NA	TRBJ2-1	CASSPNQGPLSSQFF	TGTGCCAGCAGCCCCAACCAGGGTCCTCTTTCCAGCCAGTTCTTC
TRBV3-1/TRBV3-2	NA	NA	TRBJ1-4	CASSQSLANEKLFF	TGTGCCAGCAGCCAATCTTTAGCTAATGAAAAACTGTTTTTT
TRBV7-2	NA	TRBD2	TRBJ2-4	CASSLMTSGGTKNIQYF	TGTGCCAGCAGCTTAATGACTAGCGGGGGGACAAAAAACATTCAGTACTTC
TRBV6-2/TRBV6-3	NA	TRBD2	TRBJ2-1	CASSSPTLAGVAYNEQFF	TGTGCCAGCAGTTCCCCCACCCTAGCGGGGGTAGCCTACAATGAGCAGTTCTTC
TRBV7-2	NA	NA	TRBJ2-1	CASSLGRDEQFF	TGTGCCAGCAGCTTAGGGCGGGATGAGCAGTTCTTC
TRBV30	NA	NA	TRBJ1-6	CAWRSSYNSPLHF	TGTGCCTGGAGGAGCTCCTATAATTCACCCCTCCACTTT
TRBV6-6	NA	TRBD1	TRBJ1-3	CASLSGQYGNTIYF	TGTGCCAGCCTTTCGGGACAGTATGGAAACACCATATATTTT
TRBV11-2	NA	NA	TRBJ1-6	CASSLVSGSPLHF	TGTGCCAGCAGCTTAGTGTCCGGTTCACCCCTCCACTTT
TRBV6-1	NA	NA	TRBJ2-3	CASSDPTDTQYF	TGTGCCAGCAGTGATCCGACAGATACGCAGTATTTT
TRBV6-6	NA	NA	TRBJ1-2	CASSYEGGTYGYTF	TGTGCCAGCAGTTACGAGGGGGGGACCTATGGCTACACCTTC
TRBV28	NA	TRBD1	TRBJ1-6	CASSTGGDNSPLHF	TGTGCCAGCAGTACAGGGGGCGATAATTCACCCCTCCACTTT
TRBV11-2	once	TRBD2	TRBJ2-7	CASARGFSGRDEQYF	TGTGCCAGCGCGAGGGGGTTCAGCGGGAGGGACGAGCAGTACTTC
TRBV5-1	NA	TRBD1	TRBJ1-2	CASSQYRGPDYGYTF	TGCGCCAGCAGCCAATACAGGGGGCCAGACTATGGCTACACCTTC